This T cell receptor (beta chain) is drawn from a study of T-cell reconstitution after alpha-beta-depleted transplantation in children (dated by TCRdb to about 2016). As for the study more broadly: Using TCR repertoire profiling, the study quantitatively followed how T-cell immune reconstitution unfolded in children after TCRalphabeta/CD19-depleted allogeneic hematopoietic cell transplantation. The study at large found these results: Over subsequent months, a decline in hyperexpanded clone frequencies was noted, and after one year, T-cell counts and TCRbeta diversity were mostly ascribed to newly produced T cells. Apparently early alphabetaT-cell count recovery about two months after transplant reportedly relied on only several hundred rapidly expanded clones derived from non-depleted graft cells. The high TCRbeta diversity at day 60 in some patients was ascribed to recipient T cells and intrathymic progenitors that had survived conditioning.

For CDR1 and CDR2, the germline V gene (reference sequence) lists LNHNV and YYDKDF. A distance of 15 bases separates the germline ends of V and J, which lose 0 bases and 3 bases respectively. The cysteine opens and the phenylalanine closes a CDR3 of 17 amino acids. Just CDR3 DNA is preserved here, 51 bases in frame from base 1. Reading the label with the study, this specimen's treatment or condition is: allogeneic hematopoietic cell transplantation with graft depleted of TCRalphabeta T cells and CD19 B cells. The transplant recipients were children given TCRalphabeta/CD19-depleted allogeneic hematopoietic cell grafts. The library was generated by PCR. Sequencing used an Illumina HiSeq 2500. TCR library preparation used molecular barcoding, with unique molecular identifiers applied to normalize quantification of the TCRbeta repertoire. TCRdb reran the public reads through fastp at Q25 and MiXCR, keeping productive beta chains. Under each unique CDR3 protein, matching rows form one entry showing the most common genes and DNA. The sample table lists about 440,000 distinct CDR3 sequences, around two fifths of them with a count of one. The biggest ten clones account for 27% of the sample.

For this clonotype: Its antigen remains unidentified. No base-level quality is on record; no much larger clone is a single base apart.

The sequence joins TRBV15 to TRBJ2-1, with no confidently assigned D gene. The input for sequencing was PBMCs, taken before TCRalphabeta/CD19-depleted stem cell transplant. The source of this sequence is a girl aged 2 to 9 with aplastic anemia, due to receive a stem cell transplant. The bases are TGTGCCACCAGCAGAGATCGAGGCCAAAGTTTCTACAATGAGCAGTTCTTC. Its protein is CATSRDRGQSFYNEQFF.